This TCR beta chain was sequenced for a study of Ad26.COV2.S vaccination and SARS-CoV-2 variants. Treatment: around 19 received Ad26.COV2.S at low or high dose, single or two shots; 5 received placebo; per-sample allocation not given. Specimens were obtained on day 63 following the first vaccine or placebo injection. Profiled with immunoSEQ multiplex PCR; TCRdb holds only in-frame clones, not every one. Of roughly 320,000 clones listed, around 87% are singletons. This CDR3 is 16 amino acids long. Germline V gives CDR1 LGHNA, CDR2 YSLEER. Trimming took 1 base from V and 7 from J; bases not matched to a gene: 5.

The chain is built from TRBV4-3 and TRBJ2-1; TRBD2 aligns across 12 bases. This specimen consisted of peripheral blood, obtained in a trial of Ad26.COV2.S vaccine versus placebo. The origin of this receptor is a person between 18 and 65 years old who received the Ad26.COV2.S COVID-19 vaccine or a placebo. The CDR3 DNA reads TGCGCCAGCAGCCAAGCCGGACTAGCGGGGCGTAATGAGCAGTTCTTC. Its translation is CASSQAGLAGRNEQFF.